This T cell receptor (beta chain) was retrieved from a study of T cell responses to AZD1222 COVID-19 vaccine. Notes on this clone: Its target is not known.

Germline lookup yields CDR1 SGDLS and CDR2 YYNGEE. This CDR3 region has 12 residues. Trimming removed 6 bases at V and 9 bases at J, with 10 bases between. Study-wide findings and caveats: Baseline antibody screening turned up just six seropositive AZD1222 recipients. Sampling captured repertoires only after the peak T cell response. As reported, nearly half of all spike-specific TCRs target variant regions that are unmutated.

Assay used: immunoSEQ multiplex PCR; TCRdb lists only in-frame clones, some missing. The repertoire has 30,000 to 35,000 clones, 85% to 90% of them found once; the top ten carry approximately 15%. Sequencing used peripheral blood, obtained 28 days after the second AZD1222 dose. The sequence was obtained from an adult who received the AZD1222 COVID-19 vaccine. The rearrangement joins TRBV9 to TRBJ1-6; a possible D gene is TRBD1 (5 bases). The CDR3 region has the DNA TGTGCCAGCAACTTAGGGACTTCACCCCTCCACTTT. It is translated as CASNLGTSPLHF.